This T cell receptor (beta chain) is drawn from a study of early T cells in non-severe SARS-CoV-2 infection. This CDR3 spans 13 amino acids. V lost 6 bases and J 5 bases, leaving 13 bases between the germline ends. Germline CDR1 is SGHTA and CDR2 is FQGNSA. TCRdb analysed the 5' RACE reads with MiXCR anew, one entry per CDR3 protein. The sample carries tens of thousands of distinct CDR3 sequences, around 13% recorded once. This clonotype appeared many times. The specimen was whole blood, collected at baseline. The TCR was taken from an adult who was a healthcare worker with PCR-confirmed SARS-CoV-2 infection or an uninfected control (not recorded which). The donor label of this sample is uncertain. This chain uses TRBV7-2 with TRBJ1-1; D gene uncertain. The chain's CDR3 is CASSPKGWTEAFF. As DNA, the CDR3 is TGTGCCAGCAGTCCTAAGGGATGGACTGAAGCTTTCTTT.